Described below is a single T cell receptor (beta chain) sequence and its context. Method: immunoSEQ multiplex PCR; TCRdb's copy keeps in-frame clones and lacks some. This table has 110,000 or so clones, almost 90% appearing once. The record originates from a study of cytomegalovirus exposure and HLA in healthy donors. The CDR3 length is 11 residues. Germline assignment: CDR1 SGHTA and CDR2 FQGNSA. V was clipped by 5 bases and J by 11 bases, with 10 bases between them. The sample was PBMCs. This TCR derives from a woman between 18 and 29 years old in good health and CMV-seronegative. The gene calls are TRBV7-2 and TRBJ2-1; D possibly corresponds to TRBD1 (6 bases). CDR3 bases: TGTGCCAGCAGCAACCGGGACAAGCAGTTCTTC. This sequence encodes CASSNRDKQFF.